Each of the 4 T cell receptor beta chains below was sequenced from the same sample in a study of blood T cells in healthy people across ages. Together with a sample-barcoded 5' primer, a J-beta primer mix was included in a second PCR lasting roughly 6 to 12 cycles. TCRdb re-analysed the 5' RACE reads in MiXCR, keeping a single row per CDR3 protein. Of around 1.7 million distinct CDR3 sequences in the sample, roughly 27% were seen once. Sequenced input: blood. The receptors were gathered from a woman aged 30 to 39 in good health.

This clonotype has a handful of counts. This chain connects TRBV28 to TRBJ2-7; TRBD2 might be the D (7 bases). The length of the CDR3 is 14 residues. Trimming took 4 bases from V and 4 from J, leaving 14 bases between them. The germline V gene has CDR1 MDHEN and CDR2 SYDVKM. The CDR3 protein is CASSSPAGTYEQYF. CDR3 coding DNA: TGTGCCAGCAGTTCCCCAGCGGGGACATACGAGCAGTACTTC.

This clonotype came up many times. The chain combines TRBV7-2 with TRBJ2-3; perhaps TRBD2 as D (6 bases). V shed 3 bases and J shed 0 bases, with 16 bases lying between them. This CDR3 contains 17 residues. Germline V gene data show CDR1 as SGHTA and CDR2 as FQGNSA. CDR3 protein: CASSFNRDSPSTDTQYF. The CDR3 region has the DNA TGTGCCAGCAGCTTCAACCGGGACTCGCCCAGCACAGATACGCAGTATTTT. The variable domain in full, completed from reference TRBV7-2 and TRBJ2-3, reads GAGVSQSPSNKVTEKGKDVELRCDPISGHTALYWYRQSLGQGLEFLIYFQGNSAPDKSGLPSDRFSAERTGGSVSTLTIQRTQQEDSAVYLCASSFNRDSPSTDTQYFGPGTRLTVL.

This sequence joins TRBV12-3 or TRBV12-4 and TRBJ2-3; 7 bases match TRBD1. V lost 7 bases to trimming and J lost 4 bases; unmatched junction nucleotides: 5. The CDR3 runs to 13 residues. The CDR3 DNA follows: TGTGCCAGCATCCTTACAGGGGCAGATACGCAGTATTTT. Translating it yields CASILTGADTQYF.

In this sample, this clonotype turned up a few times. A read error may be the cause here, since a much bigger clone is one base away. The chain links TRBV20-1 to TRBJ2-7; 10 bases fit TRBD2. The germline V gene has CDR1 DFQATT and CDR2 SNEGSKA (reference sequence). The CDR3 covers 15 residues. The ends lost 0 bases at V and 3 bases at J; junction bases unmatched: 5. This chain's CDR3 is CSARDPPSGGYEQYF. The CDR3 DNA follows: TGCAGTGCTAGAGATCCCCCTAGCGGGGGCTACGAGCAGTACTTC.